The 32 T cell receptor beta chains presented below share a single source sample, sequenced in a study of T cell responses to AZD1222 COVID-19 vaccine. Generated by immunoSEQ multiplex PCR, the TCRdb table keeps only in-frame clones and is missing some. Of over 100,000 clones in the sample, roughly 92% were seen once. The input for sequencing was peripheral blood, taken on day 0 of AZD1222 vaccination. These receptors all come from an adult in good health.

This clone was observed a handful of times. The chain carries TRBV10-2 and TRBJ1-5; D unclear. The V and J ends lost 2 bases and 3 bases respectively, with 11 bases between them. This CDR3 comprises 15 residues. Germline CDR1 is WSHSY and CDR2 is SAAADI. The DNA of the CDR3 is TGCGCCAGCAGTGAGCCTCGGTCGTTCAATCAGCCCCAGCATTTT. Protein product: CASSEPRSFNQPQHF.

A remark on this clone: One end of the junction varies from germline; a read error may be responsible. V usage is TRBV10-3 and J usage is TRBJ2-2; perhaps D is TRBD1 or TRBD2 (5 bases each). CDR1 is ENHRY, CDR2 SYGVKD, per germline. This CDR3 has 18 amino acids. The CDR3 sequence is CAINEGSWSGPNTGELFF. CDR3 nucleotides: TGTGCCATCAATGAGGGGAGCTGGTCGGGGCCTAACACCGGGGAGCTGTTTTTT.

This clone was seen just once. The gene calls are TRBV10-3 and TRBJ1-5; possibly TRBD1 for D (5 bases). The ends were cut back, 6 bases at V and 0 bases at J, with 9 bases in the middle. Germline V gene sequence: CDR1 ENHRY, CDR2 SYGVKD. The CDR3 covers 14 residues. CDR3 amino acids: CAISEGSSNQPQHF. CDR3 nucleotide sequence: TGTGCCATCAGCGAGGGGTCTAGCAATCAGCCCCAGCATTTT.

The chain combines TRBV6-2 or TRBV6-3 with TRBJ1-1, with 10 bases lining up with TRBD1. This CDR3 comprises 20 residues. The V and J ends lost 0 bases and 2 bases, in that order; junction bases with no gene match: 15. The germline CDR1 and CDR2 sequences are MNHEY and SVGEGT. CDR3 bases: TGTGCCAGCAGTTACTCGACTTCGAGACAGGGGGCTTTTGGAAACACTGAAGCTTTCTTT. It yields the protein CASSYSTSRQGAFGNTEAFF.

The gene calls are TRBV7-9 and TRBJ1-2, with D hard to call. CDR1 and CDR2 (germline): SEHNR, FQNEAQ (reference sequence). The V end was cut by 1 base, the J end by 2 bases, with 5 bases between. CDR3 length equals 13 residues. Here the CDR3 DNA reads TGTGCCAGCAGCTTAGGGCTCAACTATGGCTACACCTTC. Amino acids: CASSLGLNYGYTF.

The chain employs TRBV14 and TRBJ2-3; D could derive from TRBD1 or TRBD2 (5 bases each). Germline V CDR1 and CDR2: SGHDN, FVKESK. The CDR3 consists of 13 residues. Trimming took off 0 bases at V and 6 bases at J, with 7 bases between the two ends. The CDR3 spells CASSQEWGDTQYF. CDR3 coding DNA: TGTGCCAGCAGCCAAGAGTGGGGGGATACGCAGTATTTT. The full variable domain, rest sourced from reference TRBV14 and TRBJ2-3, is EAGVTQFPSHSVIEKGQTVTLRCDPISGHDNLYWYRRVMGKEIKFLLHFVKESKQDESGMPNNRFLAERTGGTYSTLKVQPAELEDSGVYFCASSQEWGDTQYFGPGTRLTVL.

The chain employs TRBV5-4 and TRBJ1-6, with 7 nucleotides matching TRBD1. Germline V gives CDR1 SGHNT, CDR2 YYREEE (reference sequence). This CDR3 region has 13 residues. The V segment lost 4 bases and the J segment 10 bases; nucleotides outside the gene matches: 5. The CDR3 DNA reads as TGTGCCAGCAGCCCCAACAGGGGATCACCCCTCCACTTT. Its translation is CASSPNRGSPLHF.

This clone was picked up one time. The genes are TRBV20-1 and TRBJ2-2, with D possibly matching TRBD2 (5 bases). V was pared by 3 bases and J by 0 bases, with 8 bases between. This CDR3 contains 14 residues. Per germline, CDR1 DFQATT and CDR2 SNEGSKA (reference sequence). CDR3 nucleotide sequence: TGCAGTGCTAGTGTGGACTCGAACACCGGGGAGCTGTTTTTT. Translated: CSASVDSNTGELFF.

The chain links TRBV27 to TRBJ1-6; D possibly corresponds to TRBD1 (6 bases). Trimming left V 3 bases short and J 6 bases short, with 12 bases between. Per the germline V gene, CDR1 is MNHEY and CDR2 is SMNVEV (reference sequence). This CDR3 spans 15 amino acids. CDR3 sequence (DNA): TGTGCCAGCAGTTTCGGTGGGACACTTAATTCACCCCTCCACTTT. Protein: CASSFGGTLNSPLHF.

The chain combines TRBV10-3 with TRBJ1-5; D unclear. V was trimmed by 2 bases and J by 4 bases, leaving 3 bases between them. This CDR3 is built from 12 residues. Germline lookup yields CDR1 ENHRY and CDR2 SYGVKD. The CDR3 region has the DNA TGTGCCATCAGTGAGACAAATCAGCCCCAGCATTTT. Translated: CAISETNQPQHF.

The chain joins TRBV6-1 to TRBJ1-5; D uncertain. V lost 4 bases and J 2 bases, leaving 15 bases between the germline ends. The germline CDR1 and CDR2 sequences are MNHNS and SASEGT. The CDR3 totals 16 residues. CDR3 in DNA: TGTGCCAGCAGTGTCTTGGCAGGCCAGGGCAATCAGCCCCAGCATTTT. Protein: CASSVLAGQGNQPQHF.

This chain uses TRBV10-3 with TRBJ1-3, with D uncertain. Germline CDR1 and CDR2: ENHRY and SYGVKD. With 3 bases removed from V and 0 bases from J, the gap between germline ends came to 6 bases. The CDR3 has 14 amino acids. The CDR3 bases are TGTGCCATCAGTGACGAGATCTCTGGAAACACCATATATTTT. Translating gives CAISDEISGNTIYF.

V usage is TRBV7-9 and J usage is TRBJ1-4; TRBD1 matches at 10 bases. The CDR3 covers 14 residues. V lost 5 bases to trimming and J lost 5 bases; unmatched junction nucleotides: 2. Germline values: CDR1 SEHNR, CDR2 FQNEAQ (reference sequence). The CDR3 DNA is TGTGCCAGCAGCATGGGACAGGGGAATGAAAAACTGTTTTTT. Translation: CASSMGQGNEKLFF.

The chain combines TRBV7-8 with TRBJ2-6; 11 positions match TRBD1. Germline-derived CDR1 and CDR2 are SGHVS and FQNEAQ. Unmatched junction bases numbered 5, after V lost 5 bases and J lost 2 bases. This CDR3 has 17 residues. For the CDR3, the DNA is TGTGCCAGCAGCACCTGGACAGGGGGCGCTGGGGCCAACGTCCTGACTTTC. Amino acid sequence: CASSTWTGGAGANVLTF.

This chain connects TRBV6-5 to TRBJ2-2; D unclear. CDR1 and CDR2 from the germline V gene are MNHEY and SVGAGI. V lost 2 bases, J lost 7 bases, and 8 bases lay in between. The CDR3 runs 13 residues. The CDR3 DNA reads as TGTGCCAGCAGTTACCAGCCGGACGGGGAGCTGTTTTTT. This encodes CASSYQPDGELFF.

This chain links TRBV3-1 (or the pseudogene TRBV3-2) with TRBJ1-5; TRBD1 might be the D (5 bases). The length of the CDR3 is 14 residues. In germline, CDR1 is LGHDT, CDR2 YNNKEL (reference sequence). Trimming took 1 base from V and 9 from J, leaving 13 bases between them. The CDR3 sequence: CASSQGRGDGPQHF. The CDR3 nucleotides are TGTGCCAGCAGCCAAGGGCGAGGGGATGGGCCCCAGCATTTT.

This chain uses TRBV19 with TRBJ2-1, with 8 bases matching TRBD2. J was trimmed by 4 bases and V by 7 bases; bases with no gene match: 15. The germline V gene encodes CDR1 LNHDA and CDR2 SQIVND (reference sequence). The CDR3 spans 17 residues. The CDR3 sequence: CASTLRGGGSGYNEQFF. CDR3 bases: TGTGCCAGTACCCTCCGGGGGGGCGGGAGTGGTTACAATGAGCAGTTCTTC.

This clone was seen a single time. V gene TRBV7-9 combines with J gene TRBJ2-1; 7 bases are shared with TRBD2. V dropped 3 bases and J dropped 14; count of bases not matched to a gene: 10. CDR1 and CDR2 (germline): SEHNR, FQNEAQ (reference sequence). The CDR3 is 13 amino acids. The CDR3 DNA reads as TGTGCCAGCAGCTTGGTTGTAAGGCGGGGGAAGTTCTTC. Protein sequence: CASSLVVRRGKFF.

J is TRBJ1-5 and V is TRBV30, with TRBD1 identical over 12 bases. V trimming: 1 base; J trimming: 6 bases; junction bases outside the gene matches: 4. Per the germline V gene, CDR1 is GTSNPN and CDR2 is SVGIG (reference sequence). The CDR3 is made up of 15 amino acids. The DNA of the CDR3 is TGTGCCTGGAGTGGGGGACAGGGGGCAGTTCAGCCCCAGCATTTT. This gives the protein CAWSGGQGAVQPQHF. Looking up the rest from reference TRBV30 and TRBJ1-5 gives the full variable domain: SQTIHQWPATLVQPVGSPLSLECTVEGTSNPNLYWYRQAAGRGLQLLFYSVGIGQISSEVPQNLSASRPQDRQFILSSKKLLLSDSGFYLCAWSGGQGAVQPQHFGDGTRLSIL.

This sequence joins TRBV6-1 and TRBJ1-4; no clear D gene. V gave up 0 bases and J gave up 3 bases, with 8 bases separating them. Per germline, CDR1 MNHNS and CDR2 SASEGT. The CDR3 is 15 residues long. CDR3 residues: CASSEAGSSNEKLFF. In nucleotides, the CDR3 is TGTGCCAGCAGTGAAGCGGGCAGCTCTAATGAAAAACTGTTTTTT.

The chain recombines TRBV11-2 with TRBJ1-1; D may be TRBD1 (5 bases). Germline lookup yields CDR1 SGHAT and CDR2 FQNNGV. The CDR3 extends over 15 amino acids. Trimming removed 5 bases at V and 5 bases at J, with 18 bases between. CDR3 loop: CASSLGGGGTTEAFF. In nucleotides, the CDR3 is TGTGCCAGCAGCCTCGGGGGTGGTGGCACGACTGAAGCTTTCTTT.

This clone was seen once. The rearrangement uses TRBV4-1 and TRBJ2-7, with no clear D. Trimming left V 4 bases short and J 3 bases short, with 10 bases between. The CDR3 runs to 13 residues. Germline loops: CDR1 MGHRA, CDR2 YSYEKL. The CDR3 loop is CASSLSDDYEQYF. In nucleotides, the CDR3 is TGCGCCAGCAGCCTTTCGGACGACTACGAGCAGTACTTC.

V and J are TRBV7-9 and TRBJ2-1, with D possibly called TRBD1 or TRBD2 (5 bases each). V lost 7 bases and J lost 1, with 11 bases in between. From germline, CDR1 is SEHNR and CDR2 FQNEAQ (reference sequence). This CDR3 is built from 14 residues. The CDR3 DNA reads as TGTGCCAGCACCAGCGAGGGGTCCTACAATGAGCAGTTCTTC. Its protein is CASTSEGSYNEQFF.

The chain links TRBV6-1 to TRBJ2-5; possible D gene TRBD1, 6 bases. V was cut by 6 bases and J by 0 bases, with 11 bases left in between. CDR1 and CDR2 (germline): MNHNS, SASEGT. The CDR3 is 14 amino acids. The CDR3 DNA reads as TGTGCCAGCAGACTCGGACAGAACCAAGAGACCCAGTACTTC. Translating gives CASRLGQNQETQYF.

The rearrangement uses TRBV27 and TRBJ1-2; TRBD1 matches 8 bases. Trimming at V came to 2 bases and at J to 8 bases, leaving 4 bases not matched to a gene. Germline V gene sequence: CDR1 MNHEY, CDR2 SMNVEV (reference sequence). The CDR3 consists of 13 residues. CDR3 region: CASSLQGAGGYTF. CDR3 nucleotide sequence: TGTGCCAGCAGTTTACAGGGGGCTGGAGGCTACACCTTC.

The genes are TRBV2 and TRBJ2-7; D unclear. This CDR3 has 12 residues. Trimming took 4 bases from V and 6 from J, leaving 10 bases between them. Germline lookup yields CDR1 SNHLY and CDR2 FYNNEI. CDR3: CASSAGSSEQYV. For the CDR3, the DNA is TGTGCCAGCAGTGCTGGCTCGAGCGAGCAGTACGTC.

The chain carries TRBV27 and TRBJ1-2, with D possibly being TRBD1 (5 bases). Trimming left V 3 bases short and J 8 bases short, with 13 bases between. This CDR3 contains 13 residues. The germline V gene encodes CDR1 MNHEY and CDR2 SMNVEV (reference sequence). CDR3: CASSFGGPRGYTF. The CDR3 DNA is TGTGCCAGCAGTTTCGGGGGACCCCGCGGCTACACCTTC.

Notes on this clone: A much larger clonotype is one base distant, so this may be a read error. The chain is built from TRBV2 and TRBJ2-1; D ambiguous. The V gene's germline CDR1 is SNHLY and CDR2 FYNNEI. The CDR3 has 13 residues. V was shortened by 4 bases and J by 0 bases, with 4 bases between the two germline ends. The CDR3 spells CASSGSSYNEQFF. The CDR3 DNA reads as TGTGCCAGCAGTGGGAGCTCCTACAATGAGCAGTTCTTC.

This chain joins TRBV11-2 and TRBJ1-5; TRBD1 is a possible D gene (5 bases). Germline V gene data show CDR1 as SGHAT and CDR2 as FQNNGV. This CDR3 has 15 amino acids. Trimming took 6 bases from V and 6 from J, leaving 18 bases between them. This chain's CDR3 is CASSSGTGLSQPQHF. The CDR3, as DNA: TGTGCCAGCAGTAGTGGGACGGGGCTCTCTCAGCCCCAGCATTTT. The entire variable domain, with the rest obtained from reference TRBV11-2 and TRBJ1-5, is as follows: EAGVAQSPRYKIIEKRQSVAFWCNPISGHATLYWYQQILGQGPKLLIQFQNNGVVDDSQLPKDRFSAERLKGVDSTLKIQPAKLEDSAVYLCASSSGTGLSQPQHFGDGTRLSIL.

J is TRBJ1-3 and V is TRBV18; TRBD1 might be the D (6 bases). V was shortened by 1 base and J by 0 bases, with 10 bases between the two germline ends. Germline assignment: CDR1 KGHSH and CDR2 LQKENI. The CDR3 consists of 16 residues. Here the CDR3 DNA reads TGTGCCAGCTCACCACGGGACAAAATCTCTGGAAACACCATATATTTT. Residues: CASSPRDKISGNTIYF.

The chain links TRBV9 to TRBJ1-1; the D gene is possibly TRBD1 (5 bases). The V end lost 5 bases, the J end lost 0 bases, and 14 bases lay between the germline ends. Looked up from germline, CDR1 is SGDLS and CDR2 is YYNGEE. The CDR3 sequence is 15 residues long. In DNA form, the CDR3 reads TGTGCCAGCAGGGGGACGGCAGGGATGAACACTGAAGCTTTCTTT. Protein product: CASRGTAGMNTEAFF.

The chain recombines TRBV7-2 with TRBJ1-4; D not certain. From germline, CDR1 is SGHTA and CDR2 FQGNSA. CDR3 length: 13 amino acids. Trimming took off 1 base at V and 5 bases at J, with 5 bases between the two ends. CDR3 in amino acids: CASSLGQNEKLFF. CDR3 nucleotide sequence: TGTGCCAGCAGCTTAGGCCAGAATGAAAAACTGTTTTTT.